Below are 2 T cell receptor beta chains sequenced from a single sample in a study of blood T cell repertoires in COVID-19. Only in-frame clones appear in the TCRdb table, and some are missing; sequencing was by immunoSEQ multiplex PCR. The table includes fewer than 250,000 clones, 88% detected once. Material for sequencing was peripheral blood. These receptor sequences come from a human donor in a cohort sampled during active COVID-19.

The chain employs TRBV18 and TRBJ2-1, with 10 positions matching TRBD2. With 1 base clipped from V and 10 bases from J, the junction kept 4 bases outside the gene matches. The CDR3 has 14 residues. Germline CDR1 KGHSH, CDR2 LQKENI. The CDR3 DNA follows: TGTGCCAGCTCACCACAGGGACTAGCGAGGGAGCAGTTCTTC. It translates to CASSPQGLAREQFF.

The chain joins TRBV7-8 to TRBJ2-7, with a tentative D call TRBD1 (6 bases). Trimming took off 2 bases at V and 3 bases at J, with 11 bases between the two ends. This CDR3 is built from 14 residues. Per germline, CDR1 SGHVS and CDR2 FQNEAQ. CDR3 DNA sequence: TGTGCCAGCAGCTTACGACAGGAGCTCTACGAGCAGTACTTC. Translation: CASSLRQELYEQYF.